Each of the 27 T cell receptor beta chains below was sequenced from the same sample in a study of cytomegalovirus exposure and HLA in healthy donors. Here immunoSEQ multiplex PCR was the method, and the copy in TCRdb shows in-frame clones only, minus some. The table includes about 220,000 clones, roughly 83% detected once. What was sequenced was PBMCs. These receptor sequences come from a woman under 40 in good health and CMV-seropositive.

The chain combines TRBV15 with TRBJ1-2; a weak D match, TRBD1 (5 bases). Trimming shortened V by 4 bases and J by 10 bases, and 10 bases separated the two germline ends. The germline V gene has CDR1 LNHNV and CDR2 YYDKDF (reference sequence). The CDR3 has 11 residues. CDR3 protein: CATSKGHLYTF. Here the CDR3 DNA reads TGTGCCACCAGCAAAGGACACCTCTACACCTTC.

The rearrangement links TRBV7-9 to TRBJ2-3, with TRBD2 identical over 13 bases. The CDR3 runs to 16 residues. Germline V gives CDR1 SEHNR, CDR2 FQNEAQ (reference sequence). V shed 4 bases and J 2 bases; nucleotides not matched to a gene: 3. The CDR3 DNA is TGTGCCAGCAGCTCTGGACTAGCGGGGGACACAGATACGCAGTATTTT. It codes for CASSSGLAGDTDTQYF. Full variable domain (remainder filled in from reference TRBV7-9 and TRBJ2-3): DTGVSQNPRHKITKRGQNVTFRCDPISEHNRLYWYRQTLGQGPEFLTYFQNEAQLEKSRLLSDRFSAERPKGSFSTLEIQRTEQGDSAMYLCASSSGLAGDTDTQYFGPGTRLTVL.

The rearrangement uses TRBV5-1 and TRBJ2-5, with TRBD1 identical over 8 bases. After removal of 0 bases from V and 5 bases from J, the junction contained 6 bases not matched to a gene. The length of the CDR3 is 15 residues. CDR1 is SGHRS, CDR2 YFSETQ, per germline. The CDR3 DNA reads TGCGCCAGCAGCTTGGTATGGACAGGGTCGGAGACCCAGTACTTC. Protein sequence: CASSLVWTGSETQYF.

V gene TRBV29-1 combines with J gene TRBJ2-1; 9 bases agree with TRBD2. V shed 1 base, J shed 1 base, and the junction held 5 bases outside the gene matches. The CDR3 length is 16 residues. Germline V gene lookup returns CDR1 SQVTM and CDR2 ANQGSEA. The CDR3: CSVEGLADQSYNEQFF. For the CDR3, the DNA is TGCAGCGTTGAAGGACTAGCGGATCAATCCTACAATGAGCAGTTCTTC.

This chain connects TRBV6-1 to TRBJ1-3; D perhaps matches TRBD1 (5 bases). The length of the CDR3 is 15 residues. Germline V gives CDR1 MNHNS, CDR2 SASEGT. V gave up 0 bases and J gave up 2 bases, with 8 bases separating them. The DNA for the CDR3 is TGTGCCAGCAGTGAAGCGCCAGGGCCTGGAAACACCATATATTTT. This translates into CASSEAPGPGNTIYF.

The rearrangement uses TRBV6-1 and TRBJ1-1; TRBD1 is a possible D gene (5 bases). Germline assignment: CDR1 MNHNS and CDR2 SASEGT. The CDR3 sequence is 14 residues long. The V end lost 6 bases, the J end lost 5 bases, and 16 bases lay between the germline ends. The CDR3 DNA reads as TGTGCCAGCAGAGAGTTCAGGGCGGGAACTGAAGCTTTCTTT. Residues: CASREFRAGTEAFF.

The CDR3 protein is CASTRGTGRYGYTF. In DNA form, the CDR3 reads TGTGCCAGCACCCGCGGGACAGGTCGCTATGGCTACACCTTC. The chain joins TRBV7-2 to TRBJ1-2; 8 bases fit TRBD1. V dropped 7 bases and J dropped 4; count of bases not matched to a gene: 8. The CDR3 loop spans 14 amino acids. The germline V gene encodes CDR1 SGHTA and CDR2 FQGNSA.

The chain uses TRBV27 and TRBJ1-5; possible D gene TRBD1, 6 bases. The CDR3 has 15 amino acids. V was trimmed by 2 bases and J by 6 bases, leaving 14 bases between them. Germline CDR1 reads MNHEY; CDR2 reads SMNVEV (reference sequence). The CDR3 region is CASSLKGHLAQPQHF. CDR3 bases: TGTGCCAGCAGTTTAAAGGGACATTTGGCTCAGCCCCAGCATTTT.

J is TRBJ2-2 and V is TRBV7-8; D ambiguous. This CDR3 is built from 14 residues. V gave up 5 bases and J gave up 0 bases, with 7 bases separating them. The germline V gene encodes CDR1 SGHVS and CDR2 FQNEAQ. The CDR3 DNA sequence: TGTGCCAGCAGCCCTCACACGAACACCGGGGAGCTGTTTTTT. This gives the protein CASSPHTNTGELFF.

V is TRBV2 and J is TRBJ1-5; 8 nucleotides line up with TRBD1. V shed 11 bases and J 6 bases; nucleotides not matched to a gene: 12. The CDR3 extends over 14 amino acids. Germline V gives CDR1 SNHLY, CDR2 FYNNEI. The CDR3 protein is CALSGAGGGQPQHF. CDR3 bases: TGTGCCTTATCCGGGGCAGGGGGCGGTCAGCCCCAGCATTTT.

This clone was seen just once. J is TRBJ2-1 and V is TRBV28; TRBD1 matches at 9 bases. The trim removed 6 bases at V and 5 bases at J, leaving 8 bases unmatched. Germline V CDR1 and CDR2: MDHEN, SYDVKM. This CDR3 contains 15 residues. CDR3: CASRTGGYRNNEQFF. CDR3 DNA sequence: TGTGCCAGCAGAACAGGGGGCTATCGGAACAATGAGCAGTTCTTC.

V gene TRBV2 combines with J gene TRBJ1-1; D may be TRBD1 (5 bases). The V gene's germline CDR1 is SNHLY and CDR2 FYNNEI. V was cut by 7 bases and J by 5 bases, with 14 bases left in between. The CDR3 is 13 amino acids. This chain's CDR3 is CASTDDSSTEAFF. The CDR3 region has the DNA TGTGCCAGCACCGACGACAGTTCTACTGAAGCTTTCTTT.

The V gene is TRBV6-5, the J gene TRBJ1-2; 7 bases line up with TRBD1. The CDR3 runs to 15 residues. The germline V gene encodes CDR1 MNHEY and CDR2 SVGAGI. J lost 1 base, V lost 7 bases, and 9 bases had no gene match. The CDR3 DNA follows: TGTGCCAGCACCGGTAGACAGGGAGATAACTATGGCTACACCTTC. Translating gives CASTGRQGDNYGYTF.

This rearrangement joins TRBV10-2 to TRBJ2-1; 9 bases align to TRBD1. V shed 7 bases, J shed 8 bases, and the junction held 3 bases outside the gene matches. This CDR3 contains 12 residues. CDR1 WSHSY and CDR2 SAAADI come from the germline V gene. The CDR3 protein is CASTTGGDEQFF. CDR3 in DNA: TGCGCCAGCACGACAGGGGGTGATGAGCAGTTCTTC.

A note on this clone: At the DNA level, this CDR3 is encoded by other sequences in the same sample as well. This chain uses TRBV19 with TRBJ2-7; 11 positions match TRBD1. There are 14 residues in the CDR3. Germline CDR1 reads LNHDA; CDR2 reads SQIVND (reference sequence). The junction had 0 bases not matched to a gene; V was cut back by 3 bases and J by 2 bases. The CDR3 DNA follows: TGTGCCAGTAGTATGGGACAGGGGGCCTACGAGCAGTACTTC. Translating gives CASSMGQGAYEQYF.

J is TRBJ1-5 and V is TRBV29-1; 8 nucleotides align to TRBD1. Germline CDR1 SQVTM, CDR2 ANQGSEA. The CDR3 is 14 amino acids. J was trimmed by 6 bases and V by 5 bases; bases with no gene match: 9. CDR3 sequence (DNA): TGCAGCGTTCAGACAGGGGTTGTGGGTCAGCCCCAGCATTTT. Protein: CSVQTGVVGQPQHF.

This sequence joins TRBV4-1 and TRBJ1-5, with TRBD1 as a possible D gene (6 bases). Trimming removed 0 bases at V and 5 bases at J, with 20 bases between. The germline V gene encodes CDR1 MGHRA and CDR2 YSYEKL. The CDR3 has 18 amino acids. The CDR3 spells CASSQDGSGWGGDQPQHF. The CDR3 nucleotides are TGCGCCAGCAGCCAAGACGGGTCGGGATGGGGGGGCGATCAGCCCCAGCATTTT.

The chain employs TRBV14 and TRBJ2-7; TRBD2 matches 10 bases. Unmatched junction bases numbered 11, after V lost 4 bases and J lost 8 bases. The CDR3 has 15 amino acids. The germline V gene encodes CDR1 SGHDN and CDR2 FVKESK. The CDR3 nucleotides are TGTGCCAGCAGCCCGACCGCAGCGGGAGGGGCCCAGCAGTACTTC. Amino acids: CASSPTAAGGAQQYF.

This clone showed up just a few times. The CDR3 DNA is TGTGCCAGCAGCCCAAACCCGGGACTACAAGAGACCCAGTACTTC. Protein product: CASSPNPGLQETQYF. The gene calls are TRBV9 and TRBJ2-5; 7 positions agree with TRBD2. The CDR3 runs to 15 residues. Germline V gene sequence: CDR1 SGDLS, CDR2 YYNGEE. Germline trimming cut 4 bases from V and 2 bases from J; bases unmatched to any gene: 8.

This clone was observed a few times. The chain employs TRBV23-1 and TRBJ2-7, with D possibly TRBD1 on 6 matching bases. TRBV23-1 is treated as an ORF (open reading frame) with a function not yet certain. The CDR3 spans 15 residues. Trimming pared 4 bases from V and 0 bases from J, leaving 13 bases between. The CDR3 DNA reads TGCGCCAGCAGTCGAACAGGGAAAGGCTCCTACGAGCAGTACTTC. This gives the protein CASSRTGKGSYEQYF.

This chain connects TRBV27 to TRBJ2-7; D ambiguous. Trimming stripped 6 bases from V and 2 bases from J, with 14 bases between. This CDR3 is built from 14 residues. CDR1 and CDR2 from the germline V gene are MNHEY and SMNVEV (reference sequence). This CDR3 reads CASRVSIGTYEQYF. CDR3 sequence (DNA): TGTGCCAGCAGAGTTTCAATAGGAACCTACGAGCAGTACTTC.

This chain connects TRBV14 to TRBJ2-1; tentative D call: TRBD2 (6 bases). V shed 4 bases and J shed 8 bases, with 18 bases lying between them. The CDR3 runs 15 residues. Germline-derived CDR1 and CDR2 are SGHDN and FVKESK. The CDR3 region has the DNA TGTGCCAGCAGCCTGTGGGGGGATAATACTCATGAGCAGTTCTTC. This encodes CASSLWGDNTHEQFF.

The genes are TRBV7-3 and TRBJ2-4; TRBD2 matches at 7 bases. V shed 3 bases, J shed 8 bases, and the junction held 4 bases outside the gene matches. This CDR3 comprises 13 residues. Germline CDR1 and CDR2: SGHTA and FQGTGA. The CDR3 nucleotides are TGTGCCAGCAGCTTCGGACTAGGAGACATTCAGTACTTC. Translating it yields CASSFGLGDIQYF.

The rearrangement joins TRBV9 to TRBJ2-1; D might be TRBD2 (5 bases). This CDR3 is 15 amino acids long. The V and J ends lost 0 bases and 0 bases respectively, with 7 bases between them. Germline V lookup: CDR1 SGDLS, CDR2 YYNGEE. The CDR3 nucleotides read TGTGCCAGCAGCGTAGGGGGAGACTCCTACAATGAGCAGTTCTTC. This gives the protein CASSVGGDSYNEQFF.

The CDR3 DNA follows: TGTGCCAGCAGCTTGAAGGGTTATGGCTACACCTTC. It encodes CASSLKGYGYTF. The chain employs TRBV5-8 and TRBJ1-2; D unresolved. Trimming left V 1 base short and J 5 bases short, with 6 bases between. This CDR3 region has 12 residues. Per the germline V gene, CDR1 is SGHTS and CDR2 is YDEGEE.

The rearrangement uses TRBV7-6 and TRBJ2-1; D unresolved. Germline V lookup: CDR1 SGHVS, CDR2 FNYEAQ. The CDR3 sequence is 15 residues long. V was cut by 1 base and J by 3 bases, with 10 bases left in between. Here the CDR3 DNA reads TGTGCCAGCAGCTTAGGTGGCTCTCACTACAATGAGCAGTTCTTC. Residues: CASSLGGSHYNEQFF.

The chain links TRBV19 to TRBJ1-2; 9 bases agree with TRBD1. The CDR3 sequence is 15 residues long. Trimming removed 5 bases from V and 7 bases from J; junction bases left unmatched: 11. Germline values: CDR1 LNHDA, CDR2 SQIVND (reference sequence). The CDR3 DNA reads TGTGCCAGTAGTTTGTCGGGACAGGGACCCTCTGGCTACACCTTC. Translated: CASSLSGQGPSGYTF. The full variable domain, its missing parts supplied by reference TRBV19 and TRBJ1-2, is DGGITQSPKYLFRKEGQNVTLSCEQNLNHDAMYWYRQDPGQGLRLIYYSQIVNDFQKGDIAEGYSVSREKKESFPLTVTSAQKNPTAFYLCASSLSGQGPSGYTFGSGTRLTVV.